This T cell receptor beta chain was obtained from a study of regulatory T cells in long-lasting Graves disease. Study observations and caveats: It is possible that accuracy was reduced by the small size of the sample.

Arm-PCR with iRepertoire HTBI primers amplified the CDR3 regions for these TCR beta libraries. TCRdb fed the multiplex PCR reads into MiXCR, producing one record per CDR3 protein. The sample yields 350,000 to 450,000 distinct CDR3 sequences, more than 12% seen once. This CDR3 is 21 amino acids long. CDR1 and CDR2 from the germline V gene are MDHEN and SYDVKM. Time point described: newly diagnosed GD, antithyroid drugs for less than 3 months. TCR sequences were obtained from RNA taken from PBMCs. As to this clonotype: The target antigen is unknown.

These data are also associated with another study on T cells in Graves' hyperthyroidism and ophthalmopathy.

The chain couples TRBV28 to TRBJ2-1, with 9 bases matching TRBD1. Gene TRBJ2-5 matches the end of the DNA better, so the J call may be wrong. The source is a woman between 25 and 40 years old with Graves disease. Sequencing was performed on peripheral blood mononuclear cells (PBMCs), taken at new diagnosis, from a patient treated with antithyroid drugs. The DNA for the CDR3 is TGTGCCAGCAGTTCCCAGGGAGGAGGGACAGGGATCTTTGGGGTTCAAGAGACCCAGTACTTC. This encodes CASSSQGGGTGIFGVQETQYF.